Sequencing of this T cell receptor (beta chain) was carried out in a study of human T cells and chemical hapten exposure. Study outcomes and limitations: Expanded TCRs made up significantly more big CDR3 similarity clusters than controls did. TCRs above 1 in 1000 frequency did not change with DPC sensitization.

Trimming shortened V by 3 bases and J by 0 bases, and 4 bases separated the two germline ends. CDR3 size: 13 residues. The germline V gene encodes CDR1 SGHRS and CDR2 YFSETQ. Time point reported: pre-sensitization, week 0. Treatment reported: therapeutic diphenylcyclopropenone sensitization with weekly scalp DPC. The study extracted total RNA from unfractionated whole blood. In TCRdb, the RACE reads were re-called with MiXCR into one record per CDR3 protein. The top ten hold 14% of the sample, which has about 51,000 distinct CDR3 sequences, 8.5% to 10% seen once. Turning to this clonotype: The antigen remains undetermined.

The rearrangement links TRBV5-1 to TRBJ2-4; D not resolved. Source: whole blood, taken in connection with sensitization to the hapten diphenylcyclopropenone (DPC). The source is a woman between 35 and 50 years old with alopecia areata. Some clones in this sample may be carry-over from other donors' samples. The CDR3 DNA reads TGCGCCAGCAGCTCTGTAGCCAAAAACATTCAGTACTTC. This codes for CASSSVAKNIQYF.